What follows describes a single TCR beta chain. There is no known antigen for this receptor. No base quality values were provided; no much bigger clone lies one nucleotide off. V has 6 bases trimmed and J has 2 bases trimmed; junction bases matching no gene number 9. Including cysteine and phenylalanine, the CDR3 has 16 amino acids. The kept DNA is CDR3 alone, 48 bases in frame from the first base. The germline V gene gives CDR1 as MNHEY and CDR2 as SVGEGT. The donors were some 39 Caucasian individuals from Russia, aged 6 to 90 years, who were systemically healthy. Each donor gave ten milliliters of peripheral blood, drawn into EDTA-treated Vacutainer tubes. Ficoll-Paque density-gradient centrifugation was used to isolate PBMCs, with at least 6.5 million per sample. Total RNA, at least 6 micrograms per sample, was extracted from PBMCs with Trizol reagent. The percentages of naive CD45RAhigh/CD27high T cells were determined by flow cytometry on a PBMC aliquot from every donor.

These data originate in a study of blood T cells in healthy people across ages (dated by TCRdb to the mid-2010s). As for the study more broadly: In model experiments, template switching captured about one uniquely barcoded TCR beta cDNA molecule for every two T cells. Using deep sequencing normalized with unique cDNA molecular identifiers, the study measured how TCR beta repertoire diversity changes with age. The donors were split into four age groups: young (average 16 years), middle-aged (about 40), aged (more than 60) and long-lived (approximately 80). To avoid experimental bias, donors of different ages were distributed randomly across sequencing lanes. For two donors (one aged 18 to 29 and one aged 80 or older), the study analyzed two additional independent replicas of 1 million unique cDNA reads from the same blood draw.

Broader findings and caveats from the paper: Observed TCR beta diversity per million T cells fell roughly linearly with age, and a significant reduction was already apparent by age roughly 41. Since profiling was done on bulk unsorted PBMCs, naive and antigen-experienced compartments could not be conclusively compared. The long-lived group showed more naive CD4+ T cells, fewer expanded clones and increased TCR diversity than the aged group, suggesting age selection. Estimates of total diversity based on one million sequenced T cells were considered lower bounds and underestimates. Observed TCR beta diversity correlated strongly with the percentage of naive T cells measured by flow cytometry. The CMV infection status of donors was not known, potentially confounding age-related changes in expanded clonotypes.

Library prep was done by 5' RACE. This sample was sequenced with an Illumina HiSeq 2500. A second about 7 to 12 cycle PCR used a sample-barcoded 5' primer and a J-beta primer mix. Each TCR beta cDNA molecule received a unique molecular identifier from a template-switch 5' adaptor carrying 12 random nucleotides. At least 2.5 million CDR3-containing paired-end reads were obtained from each sample. First-strand cDNA synthesis was performed from all RNA using the Mint cDNA synthesis kit, with priming by a TRBC-specific oligonucleotide. Following uracil-DNA glycosylase treatment, all cDNA underwent a first 18-cycle PCR with the universal primers M1SS and BC2_uni_R. From the authors' description of their analysis: Each sample was normalized by randomly selecting 1 million high-quality reads, each carrying a distinct molecular identifier. Instead of being binned into consensus sequences, reads that shared molecular identifiers were thrown out. CDR3 identification, clonotype clustering and error correction used MiTCR with a Q25 quality threshold and the strictest error-elimination algorithm. A nonparametric unseen species model using Euler transformation provided a lower-bound estimate of total TCR beta diversity. The public reads were quality trimmed at Q25 with fastp and then assembled into clones with MiXCR by TCRdb, keeping productive beta chains. One record per CDR3 amino acid sequence lists the most common genes and DNA. The V and J calls reflect TCRdb's pipeline rather than the authors' work. This sample gives about 680,000 distinct CDR3 sequences in total; 45% to 50% of them show up just once. The biggest ten clones account for 30% to 35% of the sample.

Sequencing was performed on blood. The source of this sequence is a woman aged 60-75 years in good health. The chain was built from TRBV6-2 or TRBV6-3 and TRBJ1-1, with 10 bases aligning to TRBD1. The nucleotide sequence reads TGTGCCAGCAGCCGCGGGACAGGGGTTTTTAACACTGAAGCTTTCTTT. It encodes CASSRGTGVFNTEAFF.